Listed here are 19 T cell receptor beta chains from one sample, sequenced in a study of blood T cell repertoires in COVID-19. The data were produced by immunoSEQ multiplex PCR, yet TCRdb's version contains in-frame clones alone and is incomplete. The repertoire holds hundreds of thousands of clones, 80% to 90% seen once, with around 1.1% in the top ten. The sequencing sample was made of PBMCs or T cells enriched from blood (not recorded which). All receptors come from a man aged 30 to 45 who had recovered from COVID-19.

The genes are TRBV30 and TRBJ2-7; tentative D call: TRBD2 (5 bases). CDR1 is GTSNPN, CDR2 SVGIG, per germline (reference sequence). The CDR3 loop spans 13 amino acids. Trimming cost V 0 bases and J 2 bases, with 8 bases left between them. The CDR3 loop is CAWSVGETYEQYF. The CDR3, as DNA: TGTGCCTGGAGTGTTGGGGAGACCTACGAGCAGTACTTC.

This chain links TRBV7-2 with TRBJ2-1; tentative D call: TRBD2 (5 bases). V was shortened by 5 bases and J by 8 bases, with 16 bases between the two germline ends. CDR1 and CDR2 (germline): SGHTA, FQGNSA. The CDR3 is 14 amino acids. CDR3 DNA sequence: TGTGCCAGCAGCCCCGGACTGGTCAGTGATGAGCAGTTCTTC. Translation: CASSPGLVSDEQFF.

The gene calls are TRBV18 and TRBJ1-1; 7 nucleotides match TRBD1. The CDR3 is made up of 14 amino acids. Trimming took 5 bases from V and 4 from J; bases not matched to a gene: 7. Looked up from germline, CDR1 is KGHSH and CDR2 is LQKENI. The CDR3 protein is CASSEQGVGTEAFF. CDR3 DNA sequence: TGTGCCAGCTCAGAGCAGGGGGTGGGCACTGAAGCTTTCTTT. Supplemented by reference TRBV18 and TRBJ1-1, the full variable domain reads NAGVMQNPRHLVRRRGQEARLRCSPMKGHSHVYWYRQLPEEGLKFMVYLQKENIIDESGMPKERFSAEFPKEGPSILRIQQVVRGDSAAYFCASSEQGVGTEAFFGQGTRLTVV.

The rearrangement links TRBV6-5 to TRBJ2-7, with TRBD1 matching 8 bases. J gave up 2 bases and V 2 bases, and 5 bases lay outside the gene matches. The CDR3 contains 15 residues. CDR1 is MNHEY and CDR2 is SVGAGI in the germline V gene. CDR3 sequence reads: CASSYAYRGAYEQYF. The CDR3 DNA reads TGTGCCAGCAGTTACGCATACAGGGGGGCCTACGAGCAGTACTTC.

This clone was seen only once. The V call is TRBV5-6, the J call TRBJ1-5, with D hard to call. Between the trimmed V and J ends, which lost 5 bases and 7 bases, there was a span of 16 bases. The CDR3 totals 14 residues. Per germline, CDR1 SGHDT and CDR2 YYEEEE. The CDR3 DNA is TGTGCCAGCAGTTCTGGCCTTTCGAAGCAGCCCCAGCATTTT. Translation gives CASSSGLSKQPQHF. Full variable domain (remainder filled in from reference TRBV5-6 and TRBJ1-5): DAGVTQSPTHLIKTRGQQVTLRCSPKSGHDTVSWYQQALGQGPQFIFQYYEEEERQRGNFPDRFSGHQFPNYSSELNVNALLLGDSALYLCASSSGLSKQPQHFGDGTRLSIL.

The chain is built from TRBV6-5 and TRBJ2-2, with D unclear. V was pared by 5 bases and J by 4 bases, with 14 bases between. The CDR3 is 15 residues long. The germline V gene has CDR1 MNHEY and CDR2 SVGAGI. Here the CDR3 reads CASSPAIGGTGELFF. The CDR3 region has the DNA TGTGCCAGCAGTCCCGCGATTGGCGGCACCGGGGAGCTGTTTTTT.

The chain couples TRBV5-6 to TRBJ2-6; 7 bases fit TRBD1. Trimming cost V 0 bases and J 3 bases; bases outside gene matches: 3. The V gene's germline CDR1 is SGHDT and CDR2 YYEEEE. This CDR3 has 16 residues. The CDR3 region has the DNA TGTGCCAGCAGCTTGGGACAGGGTGGTGGGGCCAACGTCCTGACTTTC. This sequence encodes CASSLGQGGGANVLTF.

For the CDR3, the DNA is TGTGCCAGCACCACAGGGAGCGAGCAGTTCTTC. Its translation: CASTTGSEQFF. V is TRBV5-6 and J is TRBJ2-1; perhaps TRBD1 as D (6 bases). V was clipped by 6 bases and J by 10 bases, with 11 bases between them. This CDR3 contains 11 residues. Germline CDR1 and CDR2: SGHDT and YYEEEE.

The J gene is TRBJ2-7, the V gene TRBV28, with a weak D call TRBD1 (5 bases). With 3 bases removed from V and 8 bases from J, the gap between germline ends came to 14 bases. Germline V CDR1 and CDR2: MDHEN, SYDVKM. The CDR3 is made up of 13 amino acids. In DNA, the CDR3 is TGTGCCAGCAGTTTTCGCCAGGGCGGTAAGCAGTACTTC. Translating it yields CASSFRQGGKQYF.

The rearrangement links TRBV24-1 to TRBJ2-1, with 7 nucleotides matching TRBD2. V trimming: 3 bases; J trimming: 4 bases; junction bases outside the gene matches: 8. Germline V CDR1 and CDR2: KGHDR, SFDVKD. CDR3 length equals 16 residues. The CDR3 protein is CATSDRVSGLYNEQFF. The CDR3 DNA reads as TGTGCCACCAGTGATCGGGTTAGCGGGTTGTACAATGAGCAGTTCTTC.

The J gene is TRBJ2-2, the V gene TRBV27; D perhaps matches TRBD2 (6 bases). Trimming left V 5 bases short and J 7 bases short, with 17 bases between. In germline, CDR1 is MNHEY, CDR2 SMNVEV (reference sequence). CDR3 length equals 15 residues. The chain's CDR3 is CASSLRGGISGELFF. CDR3 coding DNA: TGTGCCAGCAGTCTTCGAGGAGGGATCAGCGGGGAGCTGTTTTTT.

This sequence joins TRBV7-6 and TRBJ1-1; D gene ambiguous. The V end lost 4 bases, the J end lost 1 base, and 10 bases lay between the germline ends. Looked up from germline, CDR1 is SGHVS and CDR2 is FNYEAQ. The CDR3 contains 14 residues. Here the CDR3 DNA reads TGTGCCAGCAGCTCGACGGGTGGGAACACTGAAGCTTTCTTT. Its protein is CASSSTGGNTEAFF.

The V and J genes are TRBV4-1 and TRBJ2-7; TRBD2 matches at 8 bases. The V gene's germline CDR1 is MGHRA and CDR2 YSYEKL. J gave up 2 bases and V 2 bases, and 2 bases lay outside the gene matches. This CDR3 spans 14 amino acids. The CDR3 DNA sequence: TGCGCCAGCAGCCAACTAGCGGGCGCCTACGAGCAGTACTTC. Protein product: CASSQLAGAYEQYF.

V and J are TRBV28 and TRBJ1-2; D may be TRBD1 (6 bases). The V end lost 5 bases, the J end lost 7 bases, and 14 bases lay between the germline ends. The germline CDR1 and CDR2 sequences are MDHEN and SYDVKM. The CDR3 has 13 residues. CDR3 bases: TGTGCCAGCAGTCCCCCACAGGGAGTTGGCTACACCTTC. Its protein is CASSPPQGVGYTF.

Points on this clone: Sequence at one end of the junction differs from germline and may be a read error. V gene TRBV5-1 combines with J gene TRBJ1-4; the match to TRBD1 covers 8 bases. The CDR3 is 14 residues long. CDR1 and CDR2 from the germline V gene are SGHRS and YFSETQ. The CDR3 DNA reads TGCGCCAGCACCTTGGGGACAGGAAATGAAAAACTGTTTTTT. Encoded protein: CASTLGTGNEKLFF. The full variable domain, in which reference TRBV5-1 and TRBJ1-4 provide the parts outside the CDR3, is KAGVTQTPRYLIKTRGQQVTLSCSPISGHRSVSWYQQTPGQGLQFLFEYFSETQRNKGNFPGRFSGRQFSNSRSEMNVSTLELGDSALYLCASTLGTGNEKLFFGSGTQLSVL.

Comment on this clone: Other DNA sequences in the same sample also yield this CDR3. The chain has TRBV6-5 and TRBJ1-2, with TRBD1 matching over 10 bases. This CDR3 contains 15 residues. V was clipped by 3 bases and J by 2 bases; unmatched bases: 3. Germline V lookup: CDR1 MNHEY, CDR2 SVGAGI. In DNA form, the CDR3 reads TGTGCCAGCAGTTATTCGGGACAGGGGAACTATGGCTACACCTTC. As protein: CASSYSGQGNYGYTF.

The rearrangement uses TRBV6-5 and TRBJ2-7, with 12 positions matching TRBD2. Germline V CDR1 and CDR2: MNHEY, SVGAGI. J lost 4 bases, V lost 6 bases, and 7 bases had no gene match. The CDR3 extends over 15 amino acids. CDR3: CASSRLAGDSYEQYF. The CDR3, as DNA: TGTGCCAGCAGCCGACTAGCGGGAGACTCTTACGAGCAGTACTTC.

The chain couples TRBV29-1 to TRBJ1-3; D gene ambiguous. Trimming cost V 4 bases and J 4 bases, with 8 bases left between them. The length of the CDR3 is 12 residues. Germline V lookup: CDR1 SQVTM, CDR2 ANQGSEA. CDR3 DNA: TGCAGCGTTGTGGCCTCGGGAAACACCATATATTTT. Residues: CSVVASGNTIYF.

The CDR3 bases are TGTGCCTGGAGCTCCCGGGACAGACAAAATTCACCCCTCCACTTT. The encoded protein is CAWSSRDRQNSPLHF. The chain links TRBV30 to TRBJ1-6, with TRBD1 matching over 7 bases. V lost 3 bases and J lost 7; bases outside the gene matches: 9. Germline V CDR1 and CDR2: GTSNPN, SVGIG (reference sequence). The CDR3 spans 15 residues.